This paragraph covers one T cell receptor (beta chain) sequence. V was trimmed by 2 bases and J by 0 bases, leaving 11 bases between them. The CDR3 is made up of 15 amino acids. CDR1 and CDR2 from the germline V gene are SGHNT and YYREEE (reference sequence). The data were obtained in a study of response to subunit inactivated influenza vaccine. TCRdb itself ran the RT-PCR reads through MiXCR, one entry per CDR3 protein. The sample records roughly 540,000 distinct CDR3 sequences, approximately 24% being singletons. This same sample was also part of a study on T cells expressing NK-cell markers. That report adds: The cDNA for TCR beta came from 5'RACE template switching with UMIs.

This chain links TRBV5-4 with TRBJ1-1; D gene ambiguous. The clonotype originates from a man aged 50-59 years who received an inactivated influenza vaccine. Material: CD4+ T cells sorted from PBMCs, obtained approximately 13 days after vaccination. The DNA of the CDR3 is TGTGCCAGCAGCTTTGCCTCGGTCGTGAACACTGAAGCTTTCTTT. As protein: CASSFASVVNTEAFF.